The clone carrying this T cell receptor beta chain showed up many times. The CDR3 loop spans 13 amino acids. The V and J ends lost 6 bases and 0 bases respectively, with 6 bases between them. These data are taken from a study of spatial heterogeneity in lung cancer. About the study: Beta-chain sequences were consistently detected more often than alpha-chain sequences.

Indicated time point: sample taken at primary tumor resection. Unsorted tumor, nontumor lung tissue or cryopreserved PBMC supplied the whole RNA. TCR cDNA molecules each had a unique molecular identifier. TCRdb re-derived calls from the 5' RACE reads in MiXCR, one entry per CDR3 protein. The sample lists fewer than 45,000 distinct CDR3 sequences; almost 7% were seen once. Sample: PBMCs, taken at surgery. The sequence came from a female donor with early-stage non-small cell lung cancer. This sequence joins TRBV12-3 or TRBV12-4 and TRBJ2-1; D gene unclear. CDR3 sequence (DNA): TGTGCCAGCAGAGTGAGCTCCTACAATGAGCAGTTCTTC. Encoded protein: CASRVSSYNEQFF.